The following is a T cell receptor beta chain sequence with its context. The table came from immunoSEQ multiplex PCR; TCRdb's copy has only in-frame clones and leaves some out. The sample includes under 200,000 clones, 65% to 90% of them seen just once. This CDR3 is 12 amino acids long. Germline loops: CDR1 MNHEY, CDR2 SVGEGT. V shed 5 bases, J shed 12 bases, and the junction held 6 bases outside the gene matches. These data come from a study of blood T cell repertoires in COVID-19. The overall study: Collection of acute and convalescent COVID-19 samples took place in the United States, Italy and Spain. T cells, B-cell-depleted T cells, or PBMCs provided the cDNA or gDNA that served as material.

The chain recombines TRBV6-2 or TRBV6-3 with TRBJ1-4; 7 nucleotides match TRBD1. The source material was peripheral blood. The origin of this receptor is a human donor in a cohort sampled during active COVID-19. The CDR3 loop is CASSRDREELFF. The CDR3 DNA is TGTGCCAGCAGTCGCGACAGGGAAGAACTGTTTTTT.